These 5 T cell receptor beta chains originate from one sample sequenced in a study of blood T cells in healthy people across ages. PCR was performed a second time for roughly 7 to 12 cycles using a sample-barcoded 5' primer and a J-beta primer mix. One entry per CDR3 protein results from TCRdb running MiXCR on the 5' RACE reads. The sample carries approximately 820,000 distinct CDR3 sequences, around 42% recorded once. The sequencing sample was made of blood. The receptors originated from a man in his fifties or sixties in good health.

In this sample, this clonotype turned up a few times. V is TRBV3-1 and J is TRBJ2-7; 8 bases are shared with TRBD2. Germline V gene data show CDR1 as LGHDT and CDR2 as YNNKEL (reference sequence). The trim removed 0 bases at V and 6 bases at J, leaving 4 bases unmatched. The length of the CDR3 is 14 residues. The CDR3 sequence: CASSQDPGGAEQYF. The CDR3 bases are TGTGCCAGCAGCCAAGATCCGGGGGGGGCCGAGCAGTACTTC.

The V call is TRBV3-1, the J call TRBJ2-1, with 8 bases aligning to TRBD2. V gave up 2 bases and J gave up 0 bases; unmatched junction bases: 6. Germline CDR1 reads LGHDT; CDR2 reads YNNKEL (reference sequence). CDR3 length: 17 residues. CDR3 region: CASSQLGGGSSYNEQFF. The CDR3, as DNA: TGTGCCAGCAGCCAACTTGGCGGGGGGAGCTCCTACAATGAGCAGTTCTTC.

This clonotype was recorded a few times. This rearrangement joins TRBV29-1 to TRBJ2-3; D not certain. Germline V gene data show CDR1 as SQVTM and CDR2 as ANQGSEA. The CDR3 has 11 amino acids. The V end lost 7 bases, the J end lost 0 bases, and 5 bases lay between the germline ends. CDR3 loop: CSGASTDTQYF. The DNA of the CDR3 is TGCAGCGGTGCTAGCACAGATACGCAGTATTTT.

This clonotype appeared many times. This chain joins TRBV7-3 and TRBJ2-1; D may be TRBD1 (5 bases). V was shortened by 2 bases and J by 2 bases, with 10 bases between the two germline ends. The length of the CDR3 is 15 residues. CDR1 is SGHTA, CDR2 FQGTGA, per germline. This CDR3 is CASSLGWGAYNEQFF. For the CDR3, the DNA is TGTGCCAGCAGCTTAGGGTGGGGCGCCTACAATGAGCAGTTCTTC.

This clonotype showed up just a few times. J is TRBJ2-7 and V is TRBV7-9, with 10 bases matching TRBD1. Trimming at V came to 4 bases and at J to 2 bases, leaving 8 bases not matched to a gene. This CDR3 is built from 16 residues. CDR1 and CDR2 from the germline V gene are SEHNR and FQNEAQ (reference sequence). CDR3 bases: TGTGCCAGCAGCTCCCTAGAGGGACAGGGGCCCTACGAGCAGTACTTC. This translates into CASSSLEGQGPYEQYF.